These T cell receptor beta chains were read from a single sample in a study of lymphopenia after photon versus proton radiotherapy. The repertoire was sequenced with immunoSEQ multiplex PCR; TCRdb's copy has only in-frame clones and lacks some. The sample carries more than 45,000 clones, roughly 80% recorded once. The sample in question was peripheral blood, obtained from a patient treated with proton-based radiotherapy. The origin of the receptors is a man in his 60s with pancreatic cancer. CDR3s include the opening cysteine and the closing phenylalanine or tryptophan. A D gene is named only where the DNA matches it firmly. Some rows have no size entry. The others give once, few or many, or a class for an expanded clone.

TRBV7-9,.,few,TRBJ2-3,CASSFTDDTQYF,TGTGCCAGCAGCTTCACTGACGATACGCAGTATTTT
TRBV6-1,TRBD1,.,TRBJ1-4,CASSETGVDEKLFF,TGTGCCAGCAGTGAGACAGGGGTTGATGAAAAACTGTTTTTT
TRBV13,.,.,TRBJ1-1,CASSLTGTPNTEAFF,TGTGCCAGCAGCTTAACTGGGACCCCGAACACTGAAGCTTTCTTT
TRBV6-1,.,.,TRBJ1-5,CASSREDHSNQPQHF,TGTGCCAGCAGTAGGGAGGACCATAGCAATCAGCCCCAGCATTTT
TRBV28,.,.,TRBJ2-7,CASSSSGGSYEQYF,TGTGCCAGCAGTTCTTCAGGGGGGAGCTACGAGCAGTACTTC
TRBV18,TRBD1,.,TRBJ2-1,CASSPRRTGFGVQGNEQFF,TGTGCCAGCTCGCCGAGACGGACAGGGTTTGGCGTTCAAGGGAATGAGCAGTTCTTC
TRBV6-5,TRBD2,.,TRBJ2-7,CAAHSLAGAYEQYF,TGTGCCGCCCATTCACTAGCGGGAGCCTACGAGCAGTACTTC
TRBV28,.,.,TRBJ1-4,CASSLTGGGEKLFF,TGTGCCAGCAGTTTAACCGGTGGCGGGGAAAAACTGTTTTTT
TRBV29-1,.,.,TRBJ1-2,CSAGTAGDYGYTF,TGCAGCGCCGGGACCGCTGGGGACTATGGCTACACCTTC
TRBV4-2,.,.,TRBJ2-2,CASSQEDGGTGELFF,TGTGCCAGCAGCCAAGAAGACGGAGGGACCGGGGAGCTGTTTTTT
TRBV29-1,.,.,TRBJ2-7,CSASSGASYEQYF,TGCAGCGCTTCTTCCGGGGCATCCTACGAGCAGTACTTC
TRBV5-1,TRBD2,.,TRBJ2-3,CASSSTSGFTDTQYF,TGCGCCAGCAGTTCGACTAGCGGGTTCACAGATACGCAGTATTTT
TRBV5-4,.,.,TRBJ1-1,CASSHTVRGRTEAFF,TGTGCCAGCAGCCATACGGTACGGGGGCGGACTGAAGCTTTCTTT
TRBV6-1,.,.,TRBJ1-1,CASSDGTQAFF,TGTGCCAGCAGTGACGGGACACAAGCTTTCTTT
TRBV1,.,.,TRBJ2-3,CTSSQDSAGTSGSTDTQYF,TGCACCAGCAGCCAAGACTCGGCGGGGACTAGCGGGAGCACAGATACGCAGTATTTT
TRBV2,.,once,TRBJ2-7,CASGEFVYEQYF,TGTGCCAGCGGAGAATTCGTCTACGAGCAGTACTTC
TRBV7-2,.,.,TRBJ2-2,CASSSVRGQNTGELFF,TGTGCCAGCAGCTCAGTCAGGGGTCAGAACACCGGGGAGCTGTTTTTT
TRBV4-2,.,.,TRBJ2-7,CASSQGRTITREQYF,TGTGCCAGCAGCCAAGGGAGGACTATAACGCGAGAGCAGTACTTC
TRBV5-6,.,.,TRBJ1-6,CASSARTPHNSPLHF,TGTGCCAGCAGCGCTCGGACACCCCATAATTCACCCCTCCACTTT
TRBV7-2,.,.,TRBJ2-5,CASSLNSRGETQYF,TGTGCCAGCAGCTTAAACAGTCGCGGAGAGACCCAGTACTTC
TRBV11-2,TRBD1,few,TRBJ2-3,CASSPYRDREGDTQYF,TGTGCCAGCAGCCCCTACCGGGACAGGGAAGGAGATACGCAGTATTTT
TRBV30,.,.,TRBJ2-2,CAWSGTVANTGELFF,TGTGCCTGGAGTGGGACAGTCGCGAACACCGGGGAGCTGTTTTTT
TRBV5-4,.,.,TRBJ2-1,CASSLWNEQFF,TGTGCCAGCAGCTTGTGGAATGAGCAGTTCTTC
TRBV7-6,TRBD2,.,TRBJ2-3,CASSLGASGYTDTQYF,TGTGCCAGCAGTTTAGGGGCTAGCGGCTACACAGATACGCAGTATTTT
TRBV18,.,.,TRBJ1-2,CASSPRPPPNYGYTF,TGTGCCAGCTCACCACGGCCACCACCTAACTATGGCTACACCTTC
TRBV27,TRBD1,.,TRBJ1-1,CASRPTGGNTEAFF,TGTGCCAGCAGGCCGACAGGGGGCAACACTGAAGCTTTCTTT
TRBV9,TRBD2,.,TRBJ2-7,CASSAVGTSPEQYF,TGTGCCAGCAGCGCCGTCGGGACTAGCCCCGAGCAGTACTTC
TRBV7-9,TRBD1,.,TRBJ1-1,CASSPRTGDTTEAFF,TGTGCCAGCAGCCCCCGGACAGGGGATACCACTGAAGCTTTCTTT
TRBV27,.,.,TRBJ1-4,CATRWAELNEKLFF,TGTGCCACCCGATGGGCGGAGTTGAATGAAAAACTGTTTTTT
TRBV28,.,.,TRBJ1-1,CASSLSPNTEAFF,TGTGCCAGCAGTCTTTCGCCGAACACTGAAGCTTTCTTT
TRBV18,.,.,TRBJ1-1,CASSPGTNTEAFF,TGTGCCAGCTCACCAGGGACGAACACTGAAGCTTTCTTT
TRBV28,TRBD1,.,TRBJ1-1,CASSSPQGRMNTEAFF,TGTGCCAGCAGTTCCCCACAGGGGAGGATGAACACTGAAGCTTTCTTT
TRBV30,.,.,TRBJ2-7,CAWGGGTYEQYF,TGTGCCTGGGGTGGGGGGACCTACGAGCAGTACTTC
TRBV5-1,.,once,TRBJ2-2,CASSPFLTGNTGELFF,TGCGCCAGCAGCCCCTTTCTGACAGGGAACACCGGGGAGCTGTTTTTT
TRBV4-3,TRBD2,.,TRBJ2-1,CASSLKVVAGGLDNEQFF,TGCGCCAGCAGCTTAAAGGTCGTGGCGGGAGGATTGGACAATGAGCAGTTCTTC
TRBV30,.,once,TRBJ2-5,CAWSDRTFQYF,TGTGCCTGGAGTGACCGGACCTTCCAATACTTC
TRBV5-1,TRBD2,once,TRBJ2-1,CASSFVGTSEGEQFF,TGCGCCAGCAGCTTCGTAGGAACTAGCGAAGGGGAGCAGTTCTTC
TRBV4-3,.,.,TRBJ2-3,CASSHDAGGGSTDTQYF,TGCGCCAGCAGCCATGACGCAGGCGGCGGAAGCACAGATACGCAGTATTTT
TRBV9,.,.,TRBJ2-2,CASSVVLGAGELFF,TGTGCCAGCAGCGTAGTTCTCGGGGCCGGGGAGCTGTTTTTT
TRBV5-1,TRBD2,.,TRBJ2-1,CASSLRAGGDNEQFF,TGCGCCAGCAGCTTGCGGGCGGGAGGGGACAATGAGCAGTTCTTC
TRBV7-3,.,.,TRBJ2-1,CASSAQVGAYNEQFF,TGTGCCAGCAGCGCACAAGTGGGGGCCTACAATGAGCAGTTCTTC
TRBV28,.,.,TRBJ1-5,CASYMGSYNQPQHF,TGTGCCAGCTACATGGGGAGCTACAATCAGCCCCAGCATTTT
TRBV6-1,.,.,TRBJ2-1,CASSPRGTPAKEQFF,TGTGCCAGCAGTCCCCGCGGTACCCCGGCGAAAGAGCAGTTCTTC
TRBV5-8,.,.,TRBJ1-5,CASSLELGRVSNQPQHF,TGTGCCAGCAGCTTGGAACTAGGCAGGGTGAGCAATCAGCCCCAGCATTTT
TRBV29-1,.,.,TRBJ1-2,CSVPAGVGVGGYGYTF,TGCAGCGTCCCCGCGGGCGTGGGGGTGGGTGGCTATGGCTACACCTTC
TRBV7-9,TRBD1,.,TRBJ2-1,CASSLVQGMRNEQFF,TGTGCCAGCAGCTTAGTACAGGGGATGCGCAATGAGCAGTTCTTC
TRBV4-2,.,.,TRBJ2-5,CASSQGPGETQYF,TGTGCCAGCAGCCAAGGCCCAGGAGAGACCCAGTACTTC
TRBV7-9,TRBD1,.,TRBJ1-4,CASSMGQGLGEKLFF,TGTGCCAGCAGCATGGGACAGGGATTAGGGGAAAAACTGTTTTTT
TRBV11-2,.,.,TRBJ2-5,CASSLEGLGTQYF,TGTGCCAGCAGCTTAGAAGGGTTGGGGACCCAGTACTTC
TRBV30,TRBD1,once,TRBJ1-1,CAWDRGRNTEAFF,TGTGCCTGGGACAGGGGGAGAAACACTGAAGCTTTCTTT
TRBV5-5,.,.,TRBJ2-1,CASSSMAGVAFDEQFF,TGTGCCAGCAGCTCCATGGCCGGAGTAGCGTTCGATGAGCAGTTCTTC
TRBV6-5,TRBD1,.,TRBJ1-1,CASTVGQGYTEAFF,TGTGCCAGCACCGTCGGACAGGGGTACACTGAAGCTTTCTTT
TRBV19,TRBD2,.,TRBJ2-1,CASSTGLTSGSYYNEQFF,TGTGCCAGTAGTACGGGACTGACTAGCGGGAGTTACTACAATGAGCAGTTCTTC
TRBV19,.,.,TRBJ1-3,CASSMGSSGNTIYF,TGTGCCAGTAGTATGGGGAGCTCTGGAAACACCATATATTTT
TRBV6-5,TRBD1,few,TRBJ2-7,CASSYSTGGRNEQYF,TGTGCCAGCAGTTACTCGACAGGGGGAAGGAACGAGCAGTACTTC